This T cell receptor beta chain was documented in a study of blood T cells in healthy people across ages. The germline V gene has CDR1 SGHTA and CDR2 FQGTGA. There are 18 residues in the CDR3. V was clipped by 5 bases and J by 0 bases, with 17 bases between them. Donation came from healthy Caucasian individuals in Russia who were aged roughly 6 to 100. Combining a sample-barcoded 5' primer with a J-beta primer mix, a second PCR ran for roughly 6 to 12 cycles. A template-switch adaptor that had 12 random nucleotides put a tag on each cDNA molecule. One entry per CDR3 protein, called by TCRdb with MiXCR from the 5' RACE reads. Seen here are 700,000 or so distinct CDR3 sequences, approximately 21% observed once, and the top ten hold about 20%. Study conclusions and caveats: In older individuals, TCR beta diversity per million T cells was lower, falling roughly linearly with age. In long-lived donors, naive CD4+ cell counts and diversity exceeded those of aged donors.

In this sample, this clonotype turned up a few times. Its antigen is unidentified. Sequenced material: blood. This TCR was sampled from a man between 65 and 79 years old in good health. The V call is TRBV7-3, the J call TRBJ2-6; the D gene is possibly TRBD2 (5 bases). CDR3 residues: CASSPGVLWNSGANVLTF. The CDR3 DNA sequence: TGTGCCAGCAGCCCCGGGGTTCTTTGGAACTCTGGGGCCAACGTCCTGACTTTC.